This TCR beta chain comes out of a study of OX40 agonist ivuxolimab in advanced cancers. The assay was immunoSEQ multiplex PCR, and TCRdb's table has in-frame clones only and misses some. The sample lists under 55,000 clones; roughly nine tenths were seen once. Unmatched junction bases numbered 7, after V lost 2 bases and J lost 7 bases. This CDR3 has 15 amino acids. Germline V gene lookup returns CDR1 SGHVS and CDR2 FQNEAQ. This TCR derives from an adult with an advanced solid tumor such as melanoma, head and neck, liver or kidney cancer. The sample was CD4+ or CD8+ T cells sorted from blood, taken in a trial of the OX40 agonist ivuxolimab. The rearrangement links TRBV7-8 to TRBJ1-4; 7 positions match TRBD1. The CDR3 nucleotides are TGTGCCAGCAGCTTAAGACAGGGCTTTGGTGAAAAACTGTTTTTT. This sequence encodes CASSLRQGFGEKLFF.